This T cell receptor (beta chain) was recovered during a study of blood T cell repertoires in COVID-19. Study-level information: Sources were T cells, B-cell-depleted T cells, or PBMCs; the material itself was cDNA or gDNA.

Method: immunoSEQ multiplex PCR; TCRdb's copy keeps in-frame clones and lacks some. The data show about 44,000 clones, 80% to 90% seen once. Trimming cost V 7 bases and J 3 bases, with 14 bases left between them. This CDR3 spans 13 amino acids. The germline V gene has CDR1 SGDLS and CDR2 YYNGEE. The sequencing sample was made of peripheral blood. The TCR sequence derives from a man aged 65 to 85 with active COVID-19. This rearrangement joins TRBV9 to TRBJ2-7, with D perhaps TRBD2 (5 bases). CDR3 protein: CASAGGPFYEQYF. For the CDR3, the DNA is TGTGCCAGCGCCGGAGGTCCGTTCTACGAGCAGTACTTC.